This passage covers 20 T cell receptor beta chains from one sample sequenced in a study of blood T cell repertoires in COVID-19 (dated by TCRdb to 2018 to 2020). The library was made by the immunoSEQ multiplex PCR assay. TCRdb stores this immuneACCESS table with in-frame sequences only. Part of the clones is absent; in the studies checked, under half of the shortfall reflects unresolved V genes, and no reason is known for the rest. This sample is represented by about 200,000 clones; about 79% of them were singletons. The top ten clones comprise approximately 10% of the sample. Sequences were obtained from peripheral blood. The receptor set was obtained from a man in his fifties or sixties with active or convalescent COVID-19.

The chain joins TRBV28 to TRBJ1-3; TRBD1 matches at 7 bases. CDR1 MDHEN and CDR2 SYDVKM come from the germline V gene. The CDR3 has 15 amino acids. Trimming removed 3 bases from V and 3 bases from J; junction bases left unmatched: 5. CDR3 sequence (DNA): TGTGCCAGCAGTTTCCTCAGGGGGAGTGGAAACACCATATATTTT. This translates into CASSFLRGSGNTIYF.

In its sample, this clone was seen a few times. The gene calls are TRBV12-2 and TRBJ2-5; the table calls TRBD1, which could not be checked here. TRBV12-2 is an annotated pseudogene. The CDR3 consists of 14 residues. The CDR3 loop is CASRLVVAEETQYF. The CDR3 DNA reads TGTGCAAGTCGCTTAGTTGTGGCCGAAGAGACCCAGTACTTC.

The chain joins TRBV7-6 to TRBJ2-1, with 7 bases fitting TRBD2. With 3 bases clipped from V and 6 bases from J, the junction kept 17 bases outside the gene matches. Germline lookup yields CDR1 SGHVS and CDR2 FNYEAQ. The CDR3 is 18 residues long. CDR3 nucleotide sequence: TGTGCCAGCAGCTTGCTTACGACTCCAAACTTAGCGGGCAATGAGCAGTTCTTC. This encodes CASSLLTTPNLAGNEQFF.

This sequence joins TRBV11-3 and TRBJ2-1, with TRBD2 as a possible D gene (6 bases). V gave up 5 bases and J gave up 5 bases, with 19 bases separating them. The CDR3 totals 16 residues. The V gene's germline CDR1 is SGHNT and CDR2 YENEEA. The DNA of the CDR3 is TGTGCCAGCAGCCCCGGGCTCGAAGGAGGGGACAATGAGCAGTTCTTC. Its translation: CASSPGLEGGDNEQFF.

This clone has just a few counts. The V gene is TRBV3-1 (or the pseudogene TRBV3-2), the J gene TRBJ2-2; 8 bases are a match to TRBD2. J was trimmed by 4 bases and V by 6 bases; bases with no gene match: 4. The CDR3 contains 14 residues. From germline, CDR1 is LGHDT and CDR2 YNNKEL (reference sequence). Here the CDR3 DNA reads TGTGCCAGCAGTCCGGGGGGGCTCACCGGGGAGCTGTTTTTT. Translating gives CASSPGGLTGELFF.

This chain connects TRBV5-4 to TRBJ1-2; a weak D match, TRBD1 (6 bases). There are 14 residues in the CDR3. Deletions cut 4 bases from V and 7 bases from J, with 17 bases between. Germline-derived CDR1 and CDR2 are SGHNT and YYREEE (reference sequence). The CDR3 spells CASSHRVTGFGYTF. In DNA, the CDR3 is TGTGCCAGCAGCCACCGGGTGACAGGTTTTGGCTACACCTTC.

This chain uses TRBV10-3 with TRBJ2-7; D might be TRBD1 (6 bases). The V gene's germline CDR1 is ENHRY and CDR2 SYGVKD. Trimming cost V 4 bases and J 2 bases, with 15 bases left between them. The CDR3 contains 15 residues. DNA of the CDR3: TGTGCCATCAGTGGGGGGCCGGGACCGACCTACGAGCAGTACTTC. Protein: CAISGGPGPTYEQYF.

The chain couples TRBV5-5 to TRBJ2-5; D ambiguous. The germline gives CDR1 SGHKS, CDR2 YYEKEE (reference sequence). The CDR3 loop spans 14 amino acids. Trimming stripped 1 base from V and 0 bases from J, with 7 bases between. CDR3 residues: CASSLTEYQETQYF. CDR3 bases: TGTGCCAGCAGCTTGACAGAATACCAAGAGACCCAGTACTTC.

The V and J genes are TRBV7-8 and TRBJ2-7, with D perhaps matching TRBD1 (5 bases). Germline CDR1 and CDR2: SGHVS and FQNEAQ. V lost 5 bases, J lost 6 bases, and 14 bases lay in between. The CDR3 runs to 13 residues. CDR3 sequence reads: CASSPTQGSEQYV. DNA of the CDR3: TGTGCCAGCAGCCCGACTCAGGGCTCCGAGCAGTACGTC.

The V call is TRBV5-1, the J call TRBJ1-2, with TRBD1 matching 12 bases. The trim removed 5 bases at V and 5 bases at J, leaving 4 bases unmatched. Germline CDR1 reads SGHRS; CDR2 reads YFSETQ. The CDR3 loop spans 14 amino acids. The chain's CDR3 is CASRPGQGAYGYTF. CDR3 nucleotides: TGCGCCAGCAGACCGGGACAGGGGGCTTATGGCTACACCTTC.

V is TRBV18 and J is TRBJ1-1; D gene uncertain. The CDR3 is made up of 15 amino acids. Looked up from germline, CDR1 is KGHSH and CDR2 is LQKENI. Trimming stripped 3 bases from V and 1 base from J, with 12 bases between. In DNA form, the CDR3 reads TGTGCCAGCTCACCGGTTGGAGGAGGGAACACTGAAGCTTTCTTT. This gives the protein CASSPVGGGNTEAFF.

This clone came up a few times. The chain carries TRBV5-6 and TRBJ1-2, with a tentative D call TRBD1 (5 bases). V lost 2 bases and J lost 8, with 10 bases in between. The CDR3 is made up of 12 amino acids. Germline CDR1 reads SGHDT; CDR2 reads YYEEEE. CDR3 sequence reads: CASSLPGRGYTF. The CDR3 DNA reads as TGTGCCAGCAGCTTACCAGGGCGCGGCTACACCTTC. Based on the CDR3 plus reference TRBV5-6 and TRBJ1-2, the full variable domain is DAGVTQSPTHLIKTRGQQVTLRCSPKSGHDTVSWYQQALGQGPQFIFQYYEEEERQRGNFPDRFSGHQFPNYSSELNVNALLLGDSALYLCASSLPGRGYTFGSGTRLTVV.

The CDR3 bases are TGCGCCAGCAGCCAAGTCGGACAGGGGGCCCAGCATTTT. Translation: CASSQVGQGAQHF. V and J are TRBV4-1 and TRBJ1-5; 10 positions agree with TRBD1. The V segment lost 1 base and the J segment 11 bases; nucleotides outside the gene matches: 2. Germline V gives CDR1 MGHRA, CDR2 YSYEKL. The CDR3 has 13 residues.

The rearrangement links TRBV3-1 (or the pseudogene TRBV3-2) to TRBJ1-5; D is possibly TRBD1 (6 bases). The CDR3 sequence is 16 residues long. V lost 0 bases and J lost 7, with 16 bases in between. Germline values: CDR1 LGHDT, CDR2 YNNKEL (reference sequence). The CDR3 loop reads CASSQDFGGQDQPQHF. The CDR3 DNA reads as TGTGCCAGCAGCCAAGATTTCGGGGGGCAGGACCAGCCCCAGCATTTT.

The CDR3 sequence is CASSYPGATEAFF. DNA of the CDR3: TGTGCCAGCAGCTACCCAGGGGCCACTGAAGCTTTCTTT. The chain carries TRBV13 and TRBJ1-1; tentative D call: TRBD1 (6 bases). Germline CDR1 reads PRHDT; CDR2 reads FYEKMQ (reference sequence). Trimming removed 4 bases from V and 4 bases from J, with 10 bases in between. This CDR3 comprises 13 residues.

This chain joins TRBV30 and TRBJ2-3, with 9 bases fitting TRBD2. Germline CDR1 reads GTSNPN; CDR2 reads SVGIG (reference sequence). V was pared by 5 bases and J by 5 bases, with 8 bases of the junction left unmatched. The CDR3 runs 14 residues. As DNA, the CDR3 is TGTGCCTGGGGGGCTAGCGGGATCAGAGATACGCAGTATTTT. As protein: CAWGASGIRDTQYF.

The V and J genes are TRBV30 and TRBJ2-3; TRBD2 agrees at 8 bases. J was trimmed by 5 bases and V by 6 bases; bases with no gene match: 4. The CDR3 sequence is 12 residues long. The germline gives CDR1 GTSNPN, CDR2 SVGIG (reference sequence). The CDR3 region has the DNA TGTGCCTGCCCGGGGGGGGGAGATACGCAGTATTTT. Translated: CACPGGGDTQYF.

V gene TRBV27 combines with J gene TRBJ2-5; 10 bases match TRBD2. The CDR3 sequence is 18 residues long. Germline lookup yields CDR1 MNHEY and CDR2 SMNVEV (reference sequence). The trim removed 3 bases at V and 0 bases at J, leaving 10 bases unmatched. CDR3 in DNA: TGTGCCAGCAGTTTTTCTAGCGGGAGAATTGGGTACCAAGAGACCCAGTACTTC. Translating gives CASSFSSGRIGYQETQYF.

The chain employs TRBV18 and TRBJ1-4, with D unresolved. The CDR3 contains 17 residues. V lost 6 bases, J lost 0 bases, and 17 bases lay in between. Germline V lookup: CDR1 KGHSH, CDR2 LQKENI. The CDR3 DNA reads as TGTGCCAGCTCCCCGCTGCGCGGCGGTGCAACTAATGAAAAACTGTTTTTT. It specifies CASSPLRGGATNEKLFF. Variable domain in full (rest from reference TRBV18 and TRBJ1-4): NAGVMQNPRHLVRRRGQEARLRCSPMKGHSHVYWYRQLPEEGLKFMVYLQKENIIDESGMPKERFSAEFPKEGPSILRIQQVVRGDSAAYFCASSPLRGGATNEKLFFGSGTQLSVL.

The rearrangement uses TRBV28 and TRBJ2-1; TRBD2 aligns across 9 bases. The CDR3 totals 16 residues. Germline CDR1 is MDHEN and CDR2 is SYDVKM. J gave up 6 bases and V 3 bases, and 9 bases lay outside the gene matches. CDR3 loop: CASSFFAGGPGNEQFF. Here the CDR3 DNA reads TGTGCCAGCAGTTTTTTTGCGGGAGGGCCCGGCAATGAGCAGTTCTTC.